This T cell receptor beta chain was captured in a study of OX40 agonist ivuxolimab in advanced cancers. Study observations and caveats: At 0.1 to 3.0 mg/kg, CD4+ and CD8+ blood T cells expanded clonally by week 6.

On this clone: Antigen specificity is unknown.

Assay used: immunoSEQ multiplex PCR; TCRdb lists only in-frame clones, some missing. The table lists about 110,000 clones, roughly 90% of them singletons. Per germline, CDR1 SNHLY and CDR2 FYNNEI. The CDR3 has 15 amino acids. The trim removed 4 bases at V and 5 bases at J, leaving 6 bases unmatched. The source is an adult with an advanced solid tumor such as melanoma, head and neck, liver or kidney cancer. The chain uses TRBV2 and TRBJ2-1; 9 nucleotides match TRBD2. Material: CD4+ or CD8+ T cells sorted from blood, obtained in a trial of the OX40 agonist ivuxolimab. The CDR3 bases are TGTGCCAGCAGTGGAGCGGGGGGAACCGACAATGAGCAGTTCTTC. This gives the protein CASSGAGGTDNEQFF. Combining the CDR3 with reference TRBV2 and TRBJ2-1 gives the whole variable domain EPEVTQTPSHQVTQMGQEVILRCVPISNHLYFYWYRQILGQKVEFLVSFYNNEISEKSEIFDDQFSVERPDGSNFTLKIRSTKLEDSAMYFCASSGAGGTDNEQFFGPGTRLTVL.